The following is a T cell receptor (beta chain) sequence with its context. Antigen specificity is unknown. After removal of 3 bases from V and 6 bases from J, the junction contained 6 bases not matched to a gene. This CDR3 is built from 14 residues. Germline lookup yields CDR1 SGHTA and CDR2 FQGNSA. This sample was taken from a study of T cell repertoires in cytomegalovirus infection. Across the whole study: In public TCR beta signatures, there were indications of both CMV infection and matching HLA type.

MiXCR, run by TCRdb on the reads, gives a single entry per CDR3 protein. The sample has fewer than 300,000 distinct CDR3 sequences, roughly a quarter seen once. Whole-study findings and limits: There were HLA-C-restricted CMV-specific TCR beta clonotypes dominating the ex vivo response. Carriers of CMV and the relevant HLA type were discriminated by public TCR beta frequency.

This receptor was taken from a human donor in good health (CMV status not recorded). Some clones in this sample may be carry-over from other donors' samples. V and J are TRBV7-2 and TRBJ2-3; 7 bases line up with TRBD2. The sequenced material came from PBMCs. The CDR3 sequence is CASSLGGARDTQYF. The CDR3 nucleotides are TGTGCCAGCAGCTTGGGAGGGGCTAGGGATACGCAGTATTTT.